Below are 25 T cell receptor beta chains sequenced from a single sample in a study of cytomegalovirus exposure and HLA in healthy donors. This PCR relied on a set of 60 Vbeta primers and 13 Jbeta primers. Libraries were prepared by immunoSEQ multiplex PCR; TCRdb keeps only in-frame clonotypes and omits some of them. This sample carries more than 100,000 clones, under 10% of them seen once, and the ten largest clones take 5.5% to 8%. Sequencing was carried out using PBMCs. These receptors came from a woman aged 40-49 years in good health and CMV-seropositive.

This chain links TRBV7-2 with TRBJ2-7, with TRBD1 matching 12 bases. The germline V gene encodes CDR1 SGHTA and CDR2 FQGNSA. The CDR3 extends over 16 amino acids. The V gene end was trimmed by 1 base and the J gene end by 5 bases; junction bases not matched to a gene: 6. CDR3 bases: TGTGCCAGCAGCTTAGGGATGGGACAGGGGGCTCACGAGCAGTACTTC. The encoded protein is CASSLGMGQGAHEQYF.

This clone was seen only a few times. The chain links TRBV6-4 to TRBJ2-3, with D perhaps matching TRBD2 (5 bases). Germline loops: CDR1 MRHNA, CDR2 SNTAGT. The CDR3 is 16 amino acids. Deletions cut 3 bases from V and 8 bases from J, with 21 bases between. The CDR3 spells CASSDLIVSPRGTQYF. The DNA of the CDR3 is TGTGCCAGCAGTGATCTTATCGTCTCCCCTCGGGGTACGCAGTATTTT.

The rearrangement joins TRBV5-4 to TRBJ1-1; TRBD1 agrees at 9 bases. With 5 bases clipped from V and 8 bases from J, the junction kept 10 bases outside the gene matches. From germline, CDR1 is SGHNT and CDR2 YYREEE (reference sequence). This CDR3 is 14 amino acids long. CDR3 DNA: TGTGCCAGCAGATCAAGACAGGGGGATCTCGAAGCTTTCTTT. This encodes CASRSRQGDLEAFF.

This clone was seen more than once but under ten times. This CDR3 is CAISEGDRGGHEQYF. The DNA for the CDR3 is TGTGCCATCAGTGAGGGGGACAGGGGTGGCCACGAGCAGTACTTC. The chain recombines TRBV10-3 with TRBJ2-7, with 10 bases aligning to TRBD1. CDR3 length: 15 residues. The V gene's germline CDR1 is ENHRY and CDR2 SYGVKD. V trimming: 2 bases; J trimming: 5 bases; junction bases outside the gene matches: 6.

Only a few counts were recorded for this clone. The rearrangement uses TRBV6-6 and TRBJ1-4, with D possibly being TRBD1 (6 bases). Trimming stripped 2 bases from V and 8 bases from J, with 12 bases between. Germline V gene sequence: CDR1 MNHNY, CDR2 SVGAGI (reference sequence). The CDR3 extends over 14 amino acids. The CDR3 protein is CASSYLGTTEKLFF. DNA for the CDR3: TGTGCCAGCAGTTACCTTGGGACAACGGAAAAACTGTTTTTT.

The chain couples TRBV6-1 to TRBJ2-5; TRBD1 agrees at 9 bases. The ends lost 7 bases at V and 2 bases at J; junction bases unmatched: 5. The CDR3 runs to 14 residues. Germline CDR1 is MNHNS and CDR2 is SASEGT. The CDR3 is CASMLDRGQETQYF. The CDR3 coding sequence is TGTGCCAGCATGTTGGACAGGGGACAAGAGACCCAGTACTTC.

This clone was seen a few times. The chain joins TRBV19 to TRBJ2-2; the match to TRBD2 covers 9 bases. Trimming took 1 base from V and 4 from J; bases not matched to a gene: 10. The CDR3 extends over 18 amino acids. Germline assignment: CDR1 LNHDA and CDR2 SQIVND (reference sequence). CDR3 loop: CASSIALRLAGTTGELFF. Here the CDR3 DNA reads TGTGCCAGTAGTATAGCATTACGGCTAGCGGGAACCACCGGGGAGCTGTTTTTT. Filled out from reference TRBV19 and TRBJ2-2, the complete variable domain reads DGGITQSPKYLFRKEGQNVTLSCEQNLNHDAMYWYRQDPGQGLRLIYYSQIVNDFQKGDIAEGYSVSREKKESFPLTVTSAQKNPTAFYLCASSIALRLAGTTGELFFGEGSRLTVL.

This clone has just a few counts. The rearrangement joins TRBV7-6 to TRBJ1-5; maybe TRBD1 (6 bases). This CDR3 is built from 14 residues. CDR1 is SGHVS and CDR2 is FNYEAQ in the germline V gene. V was trimmed by 5 bases and J by 5 bases, leaving 13 bases between them. Here the CDR3 DNA reads TGTGCCAGCAGCCCCCGGGGGGCTGATCAGCCCCAGCATTTT. Amino acid sequence: CASSPRGADQPQHF.

The chain is built from TRBV6-1 and TRBJ2-7, with D perhaps matching TRBD2 (5 bases). The CDR3 contains 11 residues. V was shortened by 8 bases and J by 3 bases, with 8 bases between the two germline ends. Per germline, CDR1 MNHNS and CDR2 SASEGT. Here the CDR3 DNA reads TGTGCCAGCGGGCGGGTCTACGAGCAGTACTTC. This encodes CASGRVYEQYF.

V gene TRBV7-9 combines with J gene TRBJ2-2, with 11 nucleotides matching TRBD1. J lost 4 bases, V lost 4 bases, and 5 bases had no gene match. Germline-derived CDR1 and CDR2 are SEHNR and FQNEAQ (reference sequence). This CDR3 is built from 16 residues. The DNA of the CDR3 is TGTGCCAGCAGCTCCCCAGGGACAGGGGGCACCGGGGAGCTGTTTTTT. Protein product: CASSSPGTGGTGELFF.

This clone was seen repeatedly, ten times or more. This sequence joins TRBV11-1 and TRBJ2-1, with D unclear. V lost 3 bases, J lost 5 bases, and 11 bases lay in between. Germline V gene sequence: CDR1 SGHAT, CDR2 FQDESV (reference sequence). The CDR3 loop spans 14 amino acids. The CDR3 here is CASSLLKADNEQFF. DNA for the CDR3: TGTGCCAGCAGCTTGCTGAAAGCTGACAATGAGCAGTTCTTC.

The V and J genes are TRBV15 and TRBJ2-7, with TRBD2 matching 8 bases. This CDR3 is built from 16 residues. In germline, CDR1 is LNHNV, CDR2 YYDKDF (reference sequence). V lost 0 bases and J lost 5; bases outside the gene matches: 9. The CDR3 sequence is CATSRDRAGGVHEQYF. The CDR3 nucleotides are TGTGCCACCAGCAGAGACAGGGCGGGGGGAGTCCACGAGCAGTACTTC.

This clone has just a few counts. The gene calls are TRBV5-4 and TRBJ2-2, with D maybe TRBD1 (5 bases). V lost 4 bases and J 6 bases, leaving 16 bases between the germline ends. In germline, CDR1 is SGHNT, CDR2 YYREEE (reference sequence). The CDR3 spans 15 residues. CDR3 sequence: CASSLQGEWAGELFF. The DNA for the CDR3 is TGTGCCAGCAGCCTTCAGGGCGAGTGGGCCGGGGAGCTGTTTTTT.

The gene calls are TRBV5-4 and TRBJ2-3; weak D call: TRBD1 (5 bases). Germline V lookup: CDR1 SGHNT, CDR2 YYREEE (reference sequence). There are 13 residues in the CDR3. V lost 1 base to trimming and J lost 4 bases, with 7 bases between them. This CDR3 is CASSLKTADTQYF. Written as DNA, the CDR3 is TGTGCCAGCAGCTTGAAGACAGCAGATACGCAGTATTTT.

This clone was detected only a few times. This chain joins TRBV5-1 and TRBJ2-7; 11 bases fit TRBD1. The V and J ends lost 4 bases and 3 bases, in that order; junction bases with no gene match: 3. Germline CDR1 reads SGHRS; CDR2 reads YFSETQ. The length of the CDR3 is 14 residues. CDR3 nucleotides: TGCGCCAGCAGCGGGGGACAGGGGGGCTACGAGCAGTACTTC. It specifies CASSGGQGGYEQYF.

This chain joins TRBV18 and TRBJ1-2; a possible D gene is TRBD1 (6 bases). The V gene lost 0 bases and the J gene lost 1 base, with 12 bases spanning the gap. The CDR3 extends over 16 amino acids. Per the germline V gene, CDR1 is KGHSH and CDR2 is LQKENI. The CDR3 nucleotides are TGTGCCAGCTCACCACCCACAGGGACCATTAACTATGGCTACACCTTC. This translates into CASSPPTGTINYGYTF.

This clone was seen only a few times. The rearrangement uses TRBV5-1 and TRBJ2-5, with 13 nucleotides matching TRBD2. There are 15 residues in the CDR3. V lost 3 bases and J lost 4; bases outside the gene matches: 3. Germline lookup yields CDR1 SGHRS and CDR2 YFSETQ. This CDR3 is CASSSRLAGGETQYF. Written as DNA, the CDR3 is TGCGCCAGCAGCTCCCGACTAGCGGGGGGAGAGACCCAGTACTTC.

V is TRBV6-5 and J is TRBJ2-7, with D uncertain. In germline, CDR1 is MNHEY, CDR2 SVGAGI. CDR3 length equals 13 residues. V was clipped by 0 bases and J by 3 bases, with 6 bases between them. The CDR3 loop reads CASSYSALYEQYF. DNA of the CDR3: TGTGCCAGCAGTTACTCGGCCCTCTACGAGCAGTACTTC.

V is TRBV13 and J is TRBJ1-4, with TRBD1 identical over 9 bases. The CDR3 is 18 residues long. Germline V lookup: CDR1 PRHDT, CDR2 FYEKMQ (reference sequence). Trimming cost V 5 bases and J 6 bases; bases outside gene matches: 16. The CDR3 here is CASSIRDRVGIADEKLFF. The CDR3 region has the DNA TGTGCCAGCAGCATCCGGGACAGGGTGGGGATAGCGGATGAAAAACTGTTTTTT. The variable domain in full, completed from reference TRBV13 and TRBJ1-4, reads AAGVIQSPRHLIKEKRETATLKCYPIPRHDTVYWYQQGPGQDPQFLISFYEKMQSDKGSIPDRFSAQQFSDYHSELNMSSLELGDSALYFCASSIRDRVGIADEKLFFGSGTQLSVL.

The sample holds a few counts of this clone. The chain carries TRBV14 and TRBJ2-3; D not certain. The CDR3 contains 11 residues. The V end lost 3 bases, the J end lost 4 bases, and 2 bases lay between the germline ends. CDR1 SGHDN and CDR2 FVKESK come from the germline V gene. The CDR3 loop is CASSHADTQYF. CDR3 DNA: TGTGCCAGCAGCCACGCAGATACGCAGTATTTT.

This rearrangement joins TRBV5-5 to TRBJ2-6; possibly TRBD1 for D (5 bases). V dropped 3 bases and J dropped 0 bases, with 13 bases sitting between them. Germline CDR1 is SGHKS and CDR2 is YYEKEE (reference sequence). This CDR3 is 17 amino acids long. The CDR3 DNA sequence: TGTGCCAGCAGCTCCCCGACAGCCCCCTCTGGGGCCAACGTCCTGACTTTC. Translation gives CASSSPTAPSGANVLTF. Full variable domain (rest looked up from reference TRBV5-5 and TRBJ2-6): DAGVTQSPTHLIKTRGQQVTLRCSPISGHKSVSWYQQVLGQGPQFIFQYYEKEERGRGNFPDRFSARQFPNYSSELNVNALLLGDSALYLCASSSPTAPSGANVLTFGAGSRLTVL.

This clone was observed a few times. This chain connects TRBV18 to TRBJ1-2; TRBD1 matches at 7 bases. The CDR3 extends over 14 amino acids. The V gene's germline CDR1 is KGHSH and CDR2 LQKENI. V was clipped by 3 bases and J by 8 bases; unmatched bases: 9. This CDR3 is CASSPDREEGGYTF. In nucleotides, the CDR3 is TGTGCCAGCTCACCCGACAGGGAAGAAGGCGGCTACACCTTC.

This chain connects TRBV18 to TRBJ1-2, with D possibly matching TRBD1 (5 bases). The CDR3 length is 15 residues. Germline CDR1 and CDR2: KGHSH and LQKENI. Trimming took off 8 bases at V and 8 bases at J, with 24 bases between the two ends. This CDR3 reads CASPSGVWGGEGYTF. The CDR3 DNA is TGTGCCAGCCCGTCAGGAGTGTGGGGGGGGGAGGGCTACACCTTC. Looking up the rest from reference TRBV18 and TRBJ1-2 gives the full variable domain: NAGVMQNPRHLVRRRGQEARLRCSPMKGHSHVYWYRQLPEEGLKFMVYLQKENIIDESGMPKERFSAEFPKEGPSILRIQQVVRGDSAAYFCASPSGVWGGEGYTFGSGTRLTVV.

The chain recombines TRBV4-3 with TRBJ1-2; no clear D. Germline V gene data show CDR1 as LGHNA and CDR2 as YSLEER. The CDR3 consists of 14 residues. V shed 0 bases and J shed 8 bases, with 13 bases lying between them. CDR3 sequence (DNA): TGCGCCAGCAGCCAAGATTTAGGAGAGGTGGGCTACACCTTC. This gives the protein CASSQDLGEVGYTF.

This clone has only a few counts. This chain links TRBV7-8 with TRBJ2-7; 11 bases are a match to TRBD2. The CDR3 runs to 16 residues. Germline V CDR1 and CDR2: SGHVS, FQNEAQ. J gave up 2 bases and V 5 bases, and 8 bases lay outside the gene matches. The CDR3 sequence: CASSGEGLAEAYEQYF. CDR3 DNA sequence: TGTGCCAGCAGCGGTGAGGGACTAGCGGAAGCCTACGAGCAGTACTTC.